The 19 T cell receptor beta chains below were found in one sample sequenced in a study of T cells in Graves' hyperthyroidism and ophthalmopathy. RNA transcripts yielded amplified TCR beta CDR3 regions. First-round RT-PCR of the TCR CDR3 relied on the HTBI primer set. One entry per CDR3 protein results from TCRdb running MiXCR on the multiplex PCR reads. In the table there are approximately 610,000 distinct CDR3 sequences, roughly 15% of which are singletons. Specimen: blood. These receptors originate from a woman in her forties with Graves' ophthalmopathy.

This chain joins TRBV7-2 and TRBJ2-5, with D unresolved. V gave up 1 base and J gave up 2 bases, with 11 bases separating them. The germline gives CDR1 SGHTA, CDR2 FQGNSA. This CDR3 comprises 15 residues. The CDR3 spells CASSLVSARQETQYF. Written as DNA, the CDR3 is TGTGCCAGCAGCTTAGTGTCGGCCAGGCAAGAGACCCAGTACTTC. Complete variable domain (other parts from reference TRBV7-2 and TRBJ2-5): GAGVSQSPSNKVTEKGKDVELRCDPISGHTALYWYRQSLGQGLEFLIYFQGNSAPDKSGLPSDRFSAERTGGSVSTLTIQRTQQEDSAVYLCASSLVSARQETQYFGPGTRLLVL.

The table lists this clonotype with many counts. CDR3 bases: TGCAGCGCCAAAAGGGACGGCCCAGAGACCCAGTACTTC. Translated, it gives CSAKRDGPETQYF. This chain links TRBV29-1 with TRBJ2-5, with D possibly called TRBD1 or TRBD2 (5 bases each). This CDR3 is built from 13 residues. V gave up 7 bases and J gave up 4 bases, with 16 bases separating them. From germline, CDR1 is SQVTM and CDR2 ANQGSEA.

This CDR3 is CASSHAGFRGGTEAFF. CDR3 bases: TGTGCCAGCAGTCACGCAGGGTTTCGGGGGGGCACTGAAGCTTTCTTT. The rearrangement joins TRBV6-2 or TRBV6-3 to TRBJ1-1, with a weak D call TRBD1 (5 bases). The CDR3 is 16 residues long. Trimming took off 5 bases at V and 4 bases at J, with 20 bases between the two ends. Germline loops: CDR1 MNHEY, CDR2 SVGEGT.

Only a few counts were recorded for this clonotype. This sequence joins TRBV29-1 and TRBJ2-5, with 10 bases matching TRBD2. J lost 5 bases, V lost 8 bases, and 11 bases had no gene match. This CDR3 is 14 amino acids long. The germline V gene has CDR1 SQVTM and CDR2 ANQGSEA. The CDR3 DNA reads TGCAGCTGTCCCGGGACTAGCGCTGGCGAGACCCAGTACTTC. Residues: CSCPGTSAGETQYF.

This clonotype was counted many times. This chain joins TRBV6-2 or TRBV6-3 and TRBJ2-4; D ambiguous. The V gene's germline CDR1 is MNHEY and CDR2 SVGEGT. Trimming removed 4 bases from V and 0 bases from J, with 10 bases in between. This CDR3 is 15 amino acids long. The CDR3 spells CASSSPILAKNIQYF. The CDR3 region has the DNA TGTGCCAGCAGTTCACCGATACTAGCCAAAAACATTCAGTACTTC.

The rearrangement links TRBV29-1 to TRBJ2-7, with D unresolved. The germline V and J ends were trimmed by 7 bases and 5 bases, with 9 bases remaining between them. The CDR3 contains 10 residues. The germline V gene has CDR1 SQVTM and CDR2 ANQGSEA. The CDR3 spells CSALKDEQYF. The DNA for the CDR3 is TGCAGCGCCCTTAAGGACGAGCAGTACTTC.

The sample holds many counts of this clonotype. This chain connects TRBV25-1 to TRBJ2-6; D is perhaps TRBD1 (6 bases). From germline, CDR1 is MGHDK and CDR2 SYGVNS. The CDR3 spans 17 residues. Trimming left V 4 bases short and J 0 bases short, with 13 bases between. The CDR3, as DNA: TGTGCCAGCAGTGGTACCAGGGGAGCCTCTGGGGCCAACGTCCTGACTTTC. Protein sequence: CASSGTRGASGANVLTF.

There are many counts of this clonotype. The chain recombines TRBV5-1 with TRBJ2-7, with 10 bases identical to TRBD1. V lost 5 bases and J lost 4; bases outside the gene matches: 15. CDR3 size: 17 residues. Germline loops: CDR1 SGHRS, CDR2 YFSETQ. Written as DNA, the CDR3 is TGCGCCAGCAGTCACTCAGGCCCGACAGGGGGCAGGTACGAGCAGTACTTC. As protein: CASSHSGPTGGRYEQYF.

This clonotype was recorded many times. This sequence joins TRBV27 and TRBJ2-7; D is unresolved. This CDR3 region has 14 residues. With 7 bases removed from V and 0 bases from J, the gap between germline ends came to 13 bases. Germline CDR1 and CDR2: MNHEY and SMNVEV (reference sequence). The CDR3 protein is CASKGGLSSYEQYF. CDR3 coding DNA: TGTGCCAGCAAAGGCGGCCTGAGCTCCTACGAGCAGTACTTC.

The sample holds many counts of this clonotype. This chain connects TRBV20-1 to TRBJ2-5; weak D call: TRBD1 (5 bases). The CDR3 runs 15 residues. Germline-derived CDR1 and CDR2 are DFQATT and SNEGSKA (reference sequence). V was shortened by 2 bases and J by 2 bases, with 15 bases between the two germline ends. The CDR3: CSARSARAGQETQYF. The DNA of the CDR3 is TGCAGTGCTAGATCGGCCAGGGCAGGTCAAGAGACCCAGTACTTC.

This clonotype has only a few counts. DNA for the CDR3: TGCGCCAGCAGCCAAGATAGAGGGCAGGTTGCTTTCTTT. Translating it yields CASSQDRGQVAFF. V gene TRBV4-3 combines with J gene TRBJ1-1; no definite D call. CDR3 length equals 13 residues. With 0 bases removed from V and 11 bases from J, the gap between germline ends came to 13 bases. Per the germline V gene, CDR1 is LGHNA and CDR2 is YSLEER.

The chain joins TRBV18 to TRBJ1-1, with D perhaps TRBD1 (5 bases). In germline, CDR1 is KGHSH, CDR2 LQKENI. The CDR3 runs to 16 residues. V dropped 3 bases and J dropped 1 base, with 15 bases sitting between them. Here the CDR3 reads CASSPGLMTENTEAFF. CDR3 DNA sequence: TGTGCCAGCTCACCGGGGCTGATGACAGAGAACACTGAAGCTTTCTTT.

This clonotype was counted many times. The chain is built from TRBV20-1 and TRBJ2-7; TRBD2 aligns across 10 bases. CDR1 DFQATT and CDR2 SNEGSKA come from the germline V gene (reference sequence). Unmatched junction bases numbered 9, after V lost 6 bases and J lost 1 base. The CDR3 spans 15 residues. The CDR3 bases are TGCAGTGCAAGCTCGCTAGCGGGAGTTTCCTACGAGCAGTACTTC. Its translation is CSASSLAGVSYEQYF.

This clonotype has at least ten counts. The chain links TRBV12-3 or TRBV12-4 to TRBJ1-2; 7 nucleotides align to TRBD1. The CDR3 loop spans 13 amino acids. With V trimmed by 7 bases and J by 2 bases, 4 bases remained unmatched. The CDR3 bases are TGTGCCAGCAACAAGGGGGCCAACTATGGCTACACCTTC. The encoded protein is CASNKGANYGYTF.

This clonotype appeared many times. This rearrangement joins TRBV20-1 to TRBJ2-5; D gene ambiguous. Germline V gives CDR1 DFQATT, CDR2 SNEGSKA (reference sequence). The length of the CDR3 is 11 residues. Trimming removed 0 bases at V and 5 bases at J, with 4 bases between. The CDR3 coding sequence is TGCAGTGCTAGAGATATGGAGACCCAGTACTTC. Translation gives CSARDMETQYF.

Ten or more counts support this clonotype. CDR3 amino acids: CASSYRQGVAGELFF. In DNA, the CDR3 is TGTGCCAGCAGTTACCGACAGGGTGTAGCCGGGGAGCTGTTTTTT. The chain employs TRBV12-3 or TRBV12-4 and TRBJ2-2; 7 bases are shared with TRBD1. CDR3 length: 15 amino acids. J gave up 6 bases and V 4 bases, and 8 bases lay outside the gene matches.

This clonotype was detected only once. V is TRBV7-2 and J is TRBJ1-2; a possible D gene is TRBD1 (5 bases). In germline, CDR1 is SGHTA, CDR2 FQGNSA. CDR3 length equals 14 residues. Trimming stripped 7 bases from V and 3 bases from J, with 15 bases between. CDR3 in amino acids: CASTSLRADYGYTF. In DNA form, the CDR3 reads TGTGCCAGCACCTCACTCAGGGCGGACTATGGCTACACCTTC.

This clonotype was recorded at least ten times. The chain carries TRBV6-5 and TRBJ2-7; 10 bases are a match to TRBD2. Unmatched junction bases numbered 7, after V lost 0 bases and J lost 2 bases. There are 17 residues in the CDR3. Germline V CDR1 and CDR2: MNHEY, SVGAGI. The CDR3 sequence is CASSYSILAGGPYEQYF. The DNA of the CDR3 is TGTGCCAGCAGTTACTCGATTTTAGCGGGAGGACCCTACGAGCAGTACTTC.

This clonotype was recorded many times. The chain links TRBV29-1 to TRBJ1-1, with 9 bases fitting TRBD1. This CDR3 is 15 amino acids long. Losses at the gene ends were 6 bases for V and 0 bases for J; bases not matched to a gene: 8. Germline-derived CDR1 and CDR2 are SQVTM and ANQGSEA. This chain's CDR3 is CSVPGTGTLNTEAFF. The CDR3 DNA sequence: TGCAGCGTCCCGGGGACAGGGACGCTGAACACTGAAGCTTTCTTT.